One T cell receptor beta chain is described in this entry. The target antigen is unknown. This record belongs to a study of TIL therapy for anti-PD-1-resistant metastatic lung cancer. About the study: Median tumor PD-L1 proportion score was 5.5% to 6.5%. Several tumors were EGFR-mutant and two were ALK-rearranged. Median tumor mutation burden was more than 1.4 mutations per megabase.

The CDR3 consists of 11 residues. Trimming took off 3 bases at V and 6 bases at J, with 4 bases between the two ends. The germline V gene encodes CDR1 SEHNR and CDR2 FQNEAQ (reference sequence). Overall study results and limits: Infused TIL clonotypes partially replaced the baseline blood repertoire, then decayed over months.

The immunoSEQ assay was v3. Using immunoSEQ multiplex PCR, the repertoire was profiled, and TCRdb retains in-frame clones only, with some absent. Of tens of thousands of clones listed, around 86% were seen once; the top ten hold about 2.5%. The time point was: pre-treatment sample, taken before nivolumab and TIL therapy. This sequence joins TRBV7-9 and TRBJ2-3; D is uncertain. The sample in question was blood, obtained at baseline. The receptor comes from a person between 30 and 79 years old with non-small cell lung cancer. CDR3 protein: CASSLYDTQYF. The CDR3 bases are TGTGCCAGCAGCTTGTACGATACGCAGTATTTT.